This passage covers 32 T cell receptor beta chains from one sample sequenced in a study of cytomegalovirus exposure and HLA in healthy donors. Profiled with immunoSEQ multiplex PCR; TCRdb holds only in-frame clones, not every one. The sample consists of around 130,000 clones, roughly 86% of them appearing once. Sequencing was carried out using PBMCs. The receptor source for this set is a man aged 30-40 years in good health and CMV-seronegative.

The genes are TRBV5-4 and TRBJ2-2; no reliable D call. The CDR3 extends over 13 amino acids. Germline V lookup: CDR1 SGHNT, CDR2 YYREEE (reference sequence). V was cut by 5 bases and J by 4 bases, with 9 bases left in between. This CDR3 is CASRFERTGELFF. The CDR3 DNA reads as TGTGCCAGCAGATTCGAGCGCACCGGGGAGCTGTTTTTT.

The chain links TRBV29-1 to TRBJ1-5; D is unresolved. The V gene's germline CDR1 is SQVTM and CDR2 ANQGSEA. This CDR3 has 13 residues. V was clipped by 4 bases and J by 9 bases, with 16 bases between them. CDR3 in DNA: TGCAGCGTTGGGGCGCCGGGTGAGGGGCCCCAGCATTTT. It encodes CSVGAPGEGPQHF.

The chain uses TRBV10-3 and TRBJ1-1; tentative D call: TRBD1 (6 bases). This CDR3 contains 14 residues. Trimming left V 8 bases short and J 7 bases short, with 20 bases between. Germline CDR1 and CDR2: ENHRY and SYGVKD. CDR3 in DNA: TGTGCCATCCGAAGACAGGAATTGAGTGGTGAAGCTTTCTTT. Translated, it gives CAIRRQELSGEAFF.

The chain carries TRBV18 and TRBJ1-3, with D possibly being TRBD1 (6 bases). Germline V CDR1 and CDR2: KGHSH, LQKENI. The CDR3 contains 17 residues. The V gene lost 5 bases and the J gene lost 0 bases, with 17 bases spanning the gap. This chain's CDR3 is CASSGTPRGSSGNTIYF. For the CDR3, the DNA is TGTGCCAGCTCAGGAACCCCCAGGGGCAGCTCTGGAAACACCATATATTTT.

This chain connects TRBV7-6 to TRBJ2-7; 10 bases align to TRBD1. The CDR3 is 14 amino acids. V lost 5 bases and J lost 7; bases outside the gene matches: 8. Germline lookup yields CDR1 SGHVS and CDR2 FNYEAQ. The DNA for the CDR3 is TGTGCCAGCAGCGCACCCGGGACAGGGGTGGAGCAGTACTTC. Translation gives CASSAPGTGVEQYF.

This clone was observed once. This chain connects TRBV19 to TRBJ1-1; 10 positions agree with TRBD1. V trimming: 3 bases; J trimming: 1 base; junction bases outside the gene matches: 8. This CDR3 is 17 amino acids long. CDR1 is LNHDA, CDR2 SQIVND, per germline (reference sequence). The chain's CDR3 is CASSMRLGQGTNTEAFF. The CDR3 DNA follows: TGTGCCAGTAGTATGCGCCTGGGACAGGGGACGAACACTGAAGCTTTCTTT.

The chain employs TRBV18 and TRBJ2-7; 7 nucleotides match TRBD2. Germline lookup yields CDR1 KGHSH and CDR2 LQKENI. CDR3 length: 15 amino acids. V shed 3 bases and J 6 bases; nucleotides not matched to a gene: 11. Written as DNA, the CDR3 is TGTGCCAGCTCACCGAGGGGAGCGGGAAGAATCGAGCAGTACTTC. Protein: CASSPRGAGRIEQYF.

The rearrangement uses TRBV4-3 and TRBJ2-1; 10 positions match TRBD2. Germline CDR1 reads LGHNA; CDR2 reads YSLEER. The CDR3 is 18 amino acids. With 1 base clipped from V and 7 bases from J, the junction kept 13 bases outside the gene matches. As DNA, the CDR3 is TGCGCCAGCAGCCAAGCGAGGCAGCGGGGGGGCCTTCTTAATGAGCAGTTCTTC. It is translated as CASSQARQRGGLLNEQFF.

This chain links TRBV18 with TRBJ1-4; TRBD1 might be the D (6 bases). Trimming removed 0 bases at V and 8 bases at J, with 10 bases between. The germline CDR1 and CDR2 sequences are KGHSH and LQKENI. This CDR3 comprises 14 residues. As DNA, the CDR3 is TGTGCCAGCTCACCACCCACAGGGAACGAAAAACTGTTTTTT. This codes for CASSPPTGNEKLFF.

The chain is built from TRBV15 and TRBJ1-2; TRBD1 is a possible D gene (6 bases). V dropped 0 bases and J dropped 6 bases, with 14 bases sitting between them. The CDR3 runs 15 residues. Germline V CDR1 and CDR2: LNHNV, YYDKDF (reference sequence). DNA of the CDR3: TGTGCCACCAGCAGAGACTTCGGAAGGACAGATGGCTACACCTTC. Translating gives CATSRDFGRTDGYTF.

The gene calls are TRBV5-6 and TRBJ2-1, with 8 bases that match TRBD2. With 6 bases clipped from V and 0 bases from J, the junction kept 2 bases outside the gene matches. CDR1 and CDR2 from the germline V gene are SGHDT and YYEEEE. This CDR3 is built from 14 residues. CDR3 sequence: CASKAGGSYNEQFF. As DNA, the CDR3 is TGTGCCAGCAAGGCGGGGGGCTCCTACAATGAGCAGTTCTTC.

The J gene is TRBJ1-3, the V gene TRBV6-5; weak D call: TRBD1 (6 bases). V was clipped by 6 bases and J by 6 bases, with 15 bases between them. CDR3 length equals 14 residues. Looked up from germline, CDR1 is MNHEY and CDR2 is SVGAGI. The CDR3 loop reads CASRNNRVSNTIYF. In DNA form, the CDR3 reads TGTGCCAGCAGGAACAACAGGGTTTCAAACACCATATATTTT.

This sequence joins TRBV6-5 and TRBJ1-2; 8 nucleotides line up with TRBD1. CDR1 is MNHEY, CDR2 SVGAGI, per germline. With 6 bases clipped from V and 6 bases from J, the junction kept 12 bases outside the gene matches. CDR3 size: 15 residues. For the CDR3, the DNA is TGTGCCAGCAGCCGCGGAAGTCAGGGGGCCCATGGCTACACCTTC. Amino acid sequence: CASSRGSQGAHGYTF.

CDR3 region: CASSYTGVVTEAFF. CDR3 in DNA: TGTGCCAGCAGTTACACAGGGGTGGTCACTGAAGCTTTCTTT. The chain links TRBV6-5 to TRBJ1-1; 7 bases match TRBD1. The CDR3 covers 14 residues. Germline V gene data show CDR1 as MNHEY and CDR2 as SVGAGI. The V and J ends lost 2 bases and 4 bases, in that order; junction bases with no gene match: 4.

V gene TRBV13 combines with J gene TRBJ2-1, with TRBD2 matching 12 bases. V shed 2 bases and J 0 bases; nucleotides not matched to a gene: 17. Germline CDR1 reads PRHDT; CDR2 reads FYEKMQ (reference sequence). The CDR3 contains 22 residues. CDR3 in DNA: TGTGCCAGCAGCTTACCGACTAGCGGGGGCTCCAGTCACTCGAGCTCCTACAATGAGCAGTTCTTC. Its protein product is CASSLPTSGGSSHSSSYNEQFF.

The V gene is TRBV9, the J gene TRBJ1-1, with 9 bases that match TRBD1. CDR1 SGDLS and CDR2 YYNGEE come from the germline V gene. CDR3 length: 15 amino acids. Losses at the gene ends were 4 bases for V and 1 base for J; bases not matched to a gene: 5. This CDR3 is CASSPRQGENTEAFF. The CDR3 nucleotides are TGTGCCAGCAGCCCCCGACAGGGGGAGAACACTGAAGCTTTCTTT.

The V call is TRBV18, the J call TRBJ1-4, with 7 bases matching TRBD1. V gave up 3 bases and J gave up 8 bases; unmatched junction bases: 6. The CDR3 has 14 residues. Germline values: CDR1 KGHSH, CDR2 LQKENI. CDR3 nucleotide sequence: TGTGCCAGCTCACCCAGACAGGGTGGGGAAAAACTGTTTTTT. Residues: CASSPRQGGEKLFF.

The gene calls are TRBV6-5 and TRBJ1-5, with D perhaps matching TRBD1 (5 bases). CDR3 length: 14 residues. V shed 2 bases and J shed 10 bases, with 15 bases lying between them. Looked up from germline, CDR1 is MNHEY and CDR2 is SVGAGI. CDR3 coding DNA: TGTGCCAGCAGTTACGGGGATACAGGAAGACCCCAGCATTTT. Amino acids: CASSYGDTGRPQHF.

The rearrangement joins TRBV23-1 to TRBJ2-2, with D unresolved. TRBV23-1 is marked as an open reading frame, function uncertain. The length of the CDR3 is 14 residues. V was pared by 1 base and J by 5 bases, with 8 bases between. The CDR3 nucleotides read TGCGCCAGCAGTCAATTCGCCGGGACCGGGGAGCTGTTTTTT. It is translated as CASSQFAGTGELFF.

This CDR3 is CASSLDRGYEQYF. The CDR3 DNA reads TGTGCCAGCAGCCTCGACAGGGGCTACGAGCAGTACTTC. This chain links TRBV7-2 with TRBJ2-7; 8 nucleotides agree with TRBD1. Germline V lookup: CDR1 SGHTA, CDR2 FQGNSA. The ends lost 5 bases at V and 3 bases at J; junction bases unmatched: 3. This CDR3 region has 13 residues.

This chain connects TRBV27 to TRBJ1-1, with D possibly matching TRBD1 (6 bases). This CDR3 has 11 residues. The V and J ends lost 8 bases and 4 bases respectively, with 8 bases between them. Looked up from germline, CDR1 is MNHEY and CDR2 is SMNVEV (reference sequence). CDR3 nucleotides: TGTGCCAGCCAGGGGAGCACTGAAGCTTTCTTT. It encodes CASQGSTEAFF.

This chain uses TRBV2 with TRBJ2-5; 13 nucleotides match TRBD2. This CDR3 spans 17 amino acids. The J segment lost 5 bases and the V segment lost 6 bases, leaving 12 bases of the junction unmatched. The germline CDR1 and CDR2 sequences are SNHLY and FYNNEI. CDR3 nucleotides: TGTGCCAGCAGCAGACTAGCGGGGGGCGTGACGGTCGAGACCCAGTACTTC. It encodes CASSRLAGGVTVETQYF.

The chain uses TRBV11-1 and TRBJ2-3, with D possibly TRBD2 on 7 matching bases. CDR3 length: 15 amino acids. Per germline, CDR1 SGHAT and CDR2 FQDESV (reference sequence). V dropped 5 bases and J dropped 4 bases, with 16 bases sitting between them. The CDR3 bases are TGTGCCAGCAGCAACCGGGGGGCCGGGGCAGATACGCAGTATTTT. Residues: CASSNRGAGADTQYF.

The chain employs TRBV19 and TRBJ1-2, with D tentatively TRBD1 (6 bases). V shed 1 base and J shed 7 bases, with 16 bases lying between them. The CDR3 consists of 15 residues. Germline CDR1 is LNHDA and CDR2 is SQIVND (reference sequence). This chain's CDR3 is CASSIAVRGAGGYTF. CDR3 bases: TGTGCCAGTAGTATAGCTGTCCGGGGGGCGGGTGGCTACACCTTC.

The CDR3 DNA is TGTGCCAGCAGCTTTGAGAACGGTTACACCGGGGAGCTGTTTTTT. Its translation is CASSFENGYTGELFF. V gene TRBV5-6 combines with J gene TRBJ2-2; D gene unclear. The CDR3 consists of 15 residues. Germline CDR1 is SGHDT and CDR2 is YYEEEE. The germline V and J ends were trimmed by 2 bases and 3 bases, with 11 bases remaining between them.

The chain links TRBV6-5 to TRBJ2-7; 7 bases line up with TRBD1. Germline V lookup: CDR1 MNHEY, CDR2 SVGAGI. CDR3 length: 15 residues. J was trimmed by 0 bases and V by 0 bases; bases with no gene match: 2. In nucleotides, the CDR3 is TGTGCCAGCAGTTACTCGGGGACAGACTCCTACGAGCAGTACTTC. This translates into CASSYSGTDSYEQYF.

The rearrangement uses TRBV18 and TRBJ1-1; D gene ambiguous. Trimming removed 4 bases at V and 6 bases at J, with 9 bases between. Looked up from germline, CDR1 is KGHSH and CDR2 is LQKENI. The CDR3 totals 12 residues. The CDR3 sequence: CASSLDWAEAFF. For the CDR3, the DNA is TGTGCCAGCTCACTAGACTGGGCTGAAGCTTTCTTT.

J is TRBJ1-4 and V is TRBV27; D perhaps matches TRBD1 (6 bases). Germline CDR1 and CDR2: MNHEY and SMNVEV (reference sequence). The ends were cut back, 4 bases at V and 8 bases at J, with 14 bases in the middle. This CDR3 has 14 residues. This chain's CDR3 is CASSSPPGGEKLFF. CDR3 in DNA: TGTGCCAGCAGTTCCCCCCCGGGGGGCGAAAAACTGTTTTTT.

The DNA of the CDR3 is TGCGCCAGCGACCATACCGGGACAGGGCTTTATGGCTACACCTTC. Amino acids: CASDHTGTGLYGYTF. The chain is built from TRBV5-1 and TRBJ1-2, with 9 bases that match TRBD1. Germline assignment: CDR1 SGHRS and CDR2 YFSETQ. Unmatched junction bases numbered 12, after V lost 7 bases and J lost 5 bases. This CDR3 is 15 amino acids long.

The chain is built from TRBV9 and TRBJ2-5; 10 positions agree with TRBD1. The CDR3 runs to 15 residues. Per the germline V gene, CDR1 is SGDLS and CDR2 is YYNGEE. Trimming cost V 0 bases and J 4 bases; bases outside gene matches: 3. CDR3 sequence: CASSVGGQGVETQYF. The CDR3 DNA sequence: TGTGCCAGCAGCGTAGGCGGACAGGGGGTAGAGACCCAGTACTTC.

The J gene is TRBJ2-3, the V gene TRBV6-5; TRBD1 aligns across 8 bases. The length of the CDR3 is 15 residues. The J segment lost 1 base and the V segment lost 6 bases, leaving 6 bases of the junction unmatched. The germline V gene has CDR1 MNHEY and CDR2 SVGAGI. This chain's CDR3 is CASSGDRRGTDTQYF. The DNA for the CDR3 is TGTGCCAGCAGCGGGGACAGGCGGGGCACAGATACGCAGTATTTT.

The gene calls are TRBV10-3 and TRBJ2-7; the match to TRBD1 covers 10 bases. Germline V lookup: CDR1 ENHRY, CDR2 SYGVKD. The CDR3 totals 16 residues. The J segment lost 2 bases and the V segment lost 0 bases, leaving 4 bases of the junction unmatched. For the CDR3, the DNA is TGTGCCATCAGTGAGTCGGCGGGACAGGGGACCTACGAGCAGTACTTC. It encodes CAISESAGQGTYEQYF.